The source of this T cell receptor (beta chain) is a study of OX40 agonist ivuxolimab in advanced cancers. About the study: Enrollees could have had prior anti-PD-1, anti-PD-L1 or anti-CTLA-4 therapy, which about 40% had received. Partial responses, seen in three patients, involved one hepatocellular carcinoma and two cutaneous melanomas. Study results and limitations: CD4+ and CD8+ blood T cells expanded clonally by week 6 at 0.1 to 3.0 mg/kg.

Worth noting for this clone: Antigen: not known.

The junction had 4 bases not matched to a gene; V was cut back by 6 bases and J by 7 bases. This CDR3 comprises 13 residues. In germline, CDR1 is LNHDA, CDR2 SQIVND (reference sequence). On cycle 4 day 1 and cycle 7 day 1, as well as at baseline, blood was sampled. Profiling relied on immunoSEQ multiplex PCR, and the TCRdb table lists in-frame clones only, not all of them. The sample has tens of thousands of clones, around 90% seen once; the top ten hold around 0.33%. The gene calls are TRBV19 and TRBJ2-1, with 9 nucleotides matching TRBD2. The clonotype originates from an adult with an advanced solid tumor such as melanoma, head and neck, liver or kidney cancer. Specimen: CD4+ or CD8+ T cells sorted from blood, collected in a trial of the OX40 agonist ivuxolimab. CDR3 protein: CASRPLAGNEQFF. The CDR3 nucleotides are TGTGCCAGTAGGCCGCTAGCGGGAAATGAGCAGTTCTTC.